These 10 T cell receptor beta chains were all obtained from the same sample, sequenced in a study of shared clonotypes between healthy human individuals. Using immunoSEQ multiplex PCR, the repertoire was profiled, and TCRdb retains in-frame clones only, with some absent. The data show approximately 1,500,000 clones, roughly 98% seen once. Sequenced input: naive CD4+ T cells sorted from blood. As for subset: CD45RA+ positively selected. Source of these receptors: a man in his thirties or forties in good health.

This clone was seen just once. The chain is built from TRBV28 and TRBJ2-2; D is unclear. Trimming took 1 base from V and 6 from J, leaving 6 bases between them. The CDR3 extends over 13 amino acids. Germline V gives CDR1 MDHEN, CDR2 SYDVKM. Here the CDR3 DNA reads TGTGCCAGCAGTTTATCAATCCCCGGGGAGCTGTTTTTT. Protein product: CASSLSIPGELFF.

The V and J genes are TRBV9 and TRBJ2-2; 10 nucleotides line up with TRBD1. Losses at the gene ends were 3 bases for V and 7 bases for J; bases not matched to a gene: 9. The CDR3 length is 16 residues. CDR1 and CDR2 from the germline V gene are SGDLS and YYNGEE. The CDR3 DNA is TGTGCCAGCAGCGCCGGACAGGGGGAAGTTATCGGGGAGCTGTTTTTT. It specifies CASSAGQGEVIGELFF.

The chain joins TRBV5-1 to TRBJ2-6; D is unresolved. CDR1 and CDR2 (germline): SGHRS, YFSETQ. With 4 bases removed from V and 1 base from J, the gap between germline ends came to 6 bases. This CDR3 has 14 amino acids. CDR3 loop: CASSMSSGANVLTF. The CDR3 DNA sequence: TGCGCCAGCAGCATGTCATCTGGGGCCAACGTCCTGACTTTC.

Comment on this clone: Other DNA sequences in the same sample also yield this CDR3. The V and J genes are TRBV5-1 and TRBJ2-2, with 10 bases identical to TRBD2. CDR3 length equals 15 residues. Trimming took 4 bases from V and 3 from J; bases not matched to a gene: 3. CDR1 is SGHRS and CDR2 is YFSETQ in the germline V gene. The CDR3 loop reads CASSLGLADTGELFF. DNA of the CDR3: TGCGCCAGCAGCCTAGGACTAGCGGACACCGGGGAGCTGTTTTTT.

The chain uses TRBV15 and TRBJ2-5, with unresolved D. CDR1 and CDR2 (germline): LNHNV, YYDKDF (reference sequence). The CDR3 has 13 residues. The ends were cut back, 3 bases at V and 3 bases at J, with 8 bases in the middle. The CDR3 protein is CATSSPLKETQYF. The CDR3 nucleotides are TGTGCCACCAGCAGCCCCCTAAAAGAGACCCAGTACTTC.

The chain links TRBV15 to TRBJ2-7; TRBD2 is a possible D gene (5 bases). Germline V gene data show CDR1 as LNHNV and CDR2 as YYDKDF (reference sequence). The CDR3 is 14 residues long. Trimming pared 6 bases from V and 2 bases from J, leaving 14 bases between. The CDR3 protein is CATRPGERTYEQYF. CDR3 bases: TGTGCCACCAGACCTGGGGAGAGGACCTACGAGCAGTACTTC.

CDR3 in DNA: TGTGCCAGCAGCTTGGGGCCAACTAATGAAAAACTGTTTTTT. Residues: CASSLGPTNEKLFF. The chain links TRBV5-5 to TRBJ1-4; D gene unclear. There are 14 residues in the CDR3. Germline values: CDR1 SGHKS, CDR2 YYEKEE (reference sequence). V was trimmed by 0 bases and J by 0 bases, leaving 3 bases between them.

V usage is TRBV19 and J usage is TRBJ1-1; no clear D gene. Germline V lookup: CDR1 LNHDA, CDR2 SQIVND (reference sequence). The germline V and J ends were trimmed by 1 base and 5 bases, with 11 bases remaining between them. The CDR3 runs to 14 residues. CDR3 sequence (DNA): TGTGCCAGTAGTATAGTTTGGCGGCAAACTGAAGCTTTCTTT. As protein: CASSIVWRQTEAFF.

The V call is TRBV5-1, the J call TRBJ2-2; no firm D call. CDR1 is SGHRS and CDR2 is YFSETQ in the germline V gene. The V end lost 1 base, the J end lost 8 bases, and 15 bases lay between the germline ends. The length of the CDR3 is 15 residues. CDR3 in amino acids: CASSLYSEHEGELFF. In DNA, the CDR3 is TGCGCCAGCAGCTTGTATTCGGAGCACGAGGGGGAGCTGTTTTTT.

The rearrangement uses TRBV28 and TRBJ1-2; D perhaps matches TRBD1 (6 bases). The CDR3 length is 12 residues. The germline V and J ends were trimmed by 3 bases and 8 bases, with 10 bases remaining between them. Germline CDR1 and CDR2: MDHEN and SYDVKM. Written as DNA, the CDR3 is TGTGCCAGCAGTTTTTACAGGGCGGGCTACACCTTC. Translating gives CASSFYRAGYTF.